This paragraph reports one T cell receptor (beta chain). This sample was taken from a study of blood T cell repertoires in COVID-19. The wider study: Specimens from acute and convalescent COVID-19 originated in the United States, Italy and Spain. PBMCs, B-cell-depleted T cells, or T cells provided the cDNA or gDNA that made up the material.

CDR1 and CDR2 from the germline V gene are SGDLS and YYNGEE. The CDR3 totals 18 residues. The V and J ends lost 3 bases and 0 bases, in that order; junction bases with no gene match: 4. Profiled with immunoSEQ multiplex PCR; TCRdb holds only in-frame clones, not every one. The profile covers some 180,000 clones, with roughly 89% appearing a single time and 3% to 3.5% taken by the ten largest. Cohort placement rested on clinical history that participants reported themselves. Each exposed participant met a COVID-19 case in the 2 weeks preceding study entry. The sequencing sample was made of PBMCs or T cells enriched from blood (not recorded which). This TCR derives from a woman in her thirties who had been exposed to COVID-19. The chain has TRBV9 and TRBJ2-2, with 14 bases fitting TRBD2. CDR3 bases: TGTGCCAGCAGCGCAGGACTAGCGGGGGGTCCGAACACCGGGGAGCTGTTTTTT. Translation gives CASSAGLAGGPNTGELFF.